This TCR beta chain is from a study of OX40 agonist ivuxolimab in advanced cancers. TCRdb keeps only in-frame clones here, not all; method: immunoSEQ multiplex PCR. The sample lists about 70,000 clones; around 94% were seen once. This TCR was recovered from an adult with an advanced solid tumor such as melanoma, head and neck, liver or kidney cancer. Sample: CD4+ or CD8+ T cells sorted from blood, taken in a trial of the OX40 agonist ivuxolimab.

The CDR3 sequence: CASSQVQAGTNEKLFF. Here the CDR3 DNA reads TGTGCCAGCAGCCAAGTACAGGCTGGGACTAATGAAAAACTGTTTTTT. This sequence joins TRBV4-2 and TRBJ1-4, with TRBD1 as a possible D gene (5 bases). Germline V lookup: CDR1 LGHNA, CDR2 YNFKEQ. V lost 1 base and J 2 bases, leaving 11 bases between the germline ends. The CDR3 covers 16 residues.